The next 12 T cell receptor beta chains were all read from a single sample in a study of CD8 T cells in ankylosing spondylitis. TCRdb recomputed calls from the 5' RACE reads with MiXCR, one row per CDR3 protein. The repertoire holds about 240,000 distinct CDR3 sequences, roughly 8.6% seen once, with approximately 6.3% in the top ten. The specimen was blood, either unsorted or a sorted T cell fraction (not recorded which). These receptors all stem from a male donor with ankylosing spondylitis or in good health (not recorded which).

This clonotype was observed many times. V usage is TRBV11-2 and J usage is TRBJ2-1, with D uncertain. Germline CDR1 is SGHAT and CDR2 is FQNNGV. The CDR3 extends over 16 amino acids. The V gene lost 3 bases and the J gene lost 1 base, with 13 bases spanning the gap. CDR3: CASSFSVRESYNEQFF. CDR3 DNA: TGTGCCAGCAGCTTTTCTGTTCGAGAGTCCTACAATGAGCAGTTCTTC.

This clonotype appeared a few times. V is TRBV7-3 and J is TRBJ2-3; no clear D. The germline V gene has CDR1 SGHTA and CDR2 FQGTGA. The germline V and J ends were trimmed by 4 bases and 3 bases, with 17 bases remaining between them. CDR3 size: 16 residues. CDR3 in amino acids: CASSYITDPVTDTQYF. As DNA, the CDR3 is TGTGCCAGCAGCTATATAACTGACCCAGTTACAGATACGCAGTATTTT.

The V gene is TRBV15, the J gene TRBJ2-7, with 9 positions matching TRBD1. V lost 5 bases to trimming and J lost 6 bases; unmatched junction nucleotides: 14. The germline gives CDR1 LNHNV, CDR2 YYDKDF (reference sequence). The CDR3 consists of 16 residues. The CDR3 nucleotides are TGTGCCACCAGCCGGACGACAGGGGGTAATTTCCTCGAGCAGTACTTC. Amino acid sequence: CATSRTTGGNFLEQYF.

The V call is TRBV7-2, the J call TRBJ2-7; no firm D call. Germline CDR1 reads SGHTA; CDR2 reads FQGNSA. The CDR3 loop spans 12 amino acids. V was trimmed by 3 bases and J by 7 bases, leaving 10 bases between them. In nucleotides, the CDR3 is TGTGCCAGCAGCTTCCCCCCCGGGGAGCAGTACTTC. This gives the protein CASSFPPGEQYF.

This clonotype was counted only a few times. The chain carries TRBV2 and TRBJ1-1, with 11 bases matching TRBD1. CDR1 is SNHLY and CDR2 is FYNNEI in the germline V gene. CDR3 length: 18 residues. V lost 5 bases and J lost 3; bases outside the gene matches: 14. The CDR3 bases are TGTGCCAGCAGTATCCCGGGACAGGGGGTCCCTGGGGACACTGAAGCTTTCTTT. This translates into CASSIPGQGVPGDTEAFF. The whole variable domain, filled in from reference TRBV2 and TRBJ1-1, reads EPEVTQTPSHQVTQMGQEVILRCVPISNHLYFYWYRQILGQKVEFLVSFYNNEISEKSEIFDDQFSVERPDGSNFTLKIRSTKLEDSAMYFCASSIPGQGVPGDTEAFFGQGTRLTVV.

This clonotype was observed at least ten times. V is TRBV7-2 and J is TRBJ1-6, with D maybe TRBD1 (5 bases). This CDR3 spans 15 amino acids. The V end was cut by 2 bases, the J end by 5 bases, with 10 bases between. Germline V gene lookup returns CDR1 SGHTA and CDR2 FQGNSA. The CDR3 protein is CASSLMGGNNSPLHF. CDR3 coding DNA: TGTGCCAGCAGCTTAATGGGGGGGAATAATTCACCCCTCCACTTT.

Regarding this clonotype: One end of the junction does not line up with germline, which may come from a read error. The chain uses TRBV19 and TRBJ2-7; tentative D call: TRBD1 (5 bases). The germline V gene has CDR1 LNHDA and CDR2 SQIVND (reference sequence). This CDR3 region has 14 residues. Here the CDR3 reads CSSRIGQGPYEQYF. CDR3 sequence (DNA): TGTTCCAGTAGGATCGGTCAGGGTCCCTACGAGCAGTACTTC.

At least ten counts were recorded for this clonotype. V and J are TRBV20-1 and TRBJ1-2; D ambiguous. Germline V CDR1 and CDR2: DFQATT, SNEGSKA (reference sequence). Trimming removed 3 bases at V and 2 bases at J, with 7 bases between. The CDR3 consists of 12 residues. In DNA form, the CDR3 reads TGCAGTGCTAGCGATGACAACTATGGCTACACCTTC. Encoded protein: CSASDDNYGYTF.

This clonotype was counted ten times or more. The rearrangement links TRBV18 to TRBJ2-7; D is perhaps TRBD2 (5 bases). Trimming removed 4 bases from V and 5 bases from J, with 6 bases in between. The CDR3 is 11 amino acids. Germline CDR1 reads KGHSH; CDR2 reads LQKENI. DNA of the CDR3: TGTGCCAGCTCACTCGGGGACGAGCAGTACTTC. It encodes CASSLGDEQYF.

This clonotype occurred many times. This chain connects TRBV10-1 to TRBJ1-2; 7 bases are a match to TRBD1. V gave up 4 bases and J gave up 7 bases; unmatched junction bases: 3. Germline V gene data show CDR1 as WNHNN and CDR2 as SYGVQD (reference sequence). This CDR3 has 12 residues. DNA for the CDR3: TGCGCCAGCAGTGGGACAGGAACTGGCTACACCTTC. It codes for CASSGTGTGYTF.

The chain uses TRBV5-1 and TRBJ2-3, with D perhaps assigned TRBD1 or TRBD2 (5 bases each). CDR1 is SGHRS and CDR2 is YFSETQ in the germline V gene. Deletions cut 4 bases from V and 6 bases from J, with 12 bases between. CDR3 length: 13 amino acids. The CDR3 is CASSQGRSDTQYF. The CDR3 DNA reads TGCGCCAGCAGCCAGGGACGTTCGGATACGCAGTATTTT.

This clonotype showed up many times. The J gene is TRBJ1-1, the V gene TRBV7-6; 8 bases match TRBD1. Losses at the gene ends were 4 bases for V and 5 bases for J; bases not matched to a gene: 6. This CDR3 region has 14 residues. Germline V lookup: CDR1 SGHVS, CDR2 FNYEAQ. The CDR3 bases are TGTGCCAGCAGCTACGGACAGGGTGGGACTGAAGCTTTCTTT. It yields the protein CASSYGQGGTEAFF.